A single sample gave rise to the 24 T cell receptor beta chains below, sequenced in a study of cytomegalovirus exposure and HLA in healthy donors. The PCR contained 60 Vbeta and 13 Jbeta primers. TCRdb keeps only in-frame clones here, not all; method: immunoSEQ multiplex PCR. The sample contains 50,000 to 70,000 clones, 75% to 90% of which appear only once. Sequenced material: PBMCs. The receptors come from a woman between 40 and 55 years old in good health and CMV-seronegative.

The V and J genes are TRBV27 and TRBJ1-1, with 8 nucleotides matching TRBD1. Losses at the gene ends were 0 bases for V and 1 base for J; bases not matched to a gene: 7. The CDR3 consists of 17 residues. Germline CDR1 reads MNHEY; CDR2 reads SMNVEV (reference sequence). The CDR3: CASSLSRTGLRNTEAFF. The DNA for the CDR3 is TGTGCCAGCAGTTTATCCCGGACAGGGTTGAGGAACACTGAAGCTTTCTTT.

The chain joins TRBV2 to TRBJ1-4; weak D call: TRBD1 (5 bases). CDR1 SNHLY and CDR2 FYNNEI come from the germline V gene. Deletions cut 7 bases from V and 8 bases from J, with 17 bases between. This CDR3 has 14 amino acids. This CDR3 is CASKGQSSPEKLFF. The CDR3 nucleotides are TGTGCCAGCAAAGGACAAAGCTCTCCAGAAAAACTGTTTTTT.

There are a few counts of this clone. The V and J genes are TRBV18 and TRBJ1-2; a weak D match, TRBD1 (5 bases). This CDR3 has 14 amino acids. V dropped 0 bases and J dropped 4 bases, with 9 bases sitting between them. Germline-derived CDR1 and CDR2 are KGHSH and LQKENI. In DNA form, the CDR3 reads TGTGCCAGCTCACCACCGACAGCAGGCTATGGCTACACCTTC. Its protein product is CASSPPTAGYGYTF.

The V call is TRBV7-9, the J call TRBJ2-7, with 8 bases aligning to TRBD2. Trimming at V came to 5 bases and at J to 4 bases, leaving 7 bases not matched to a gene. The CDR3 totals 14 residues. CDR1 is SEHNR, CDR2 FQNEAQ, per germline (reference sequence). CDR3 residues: CASSKLAASYEQYF. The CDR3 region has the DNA TGTGCCAGCAGCAAACTAGCGGCCTCTTACGAGCAGTACTTC.

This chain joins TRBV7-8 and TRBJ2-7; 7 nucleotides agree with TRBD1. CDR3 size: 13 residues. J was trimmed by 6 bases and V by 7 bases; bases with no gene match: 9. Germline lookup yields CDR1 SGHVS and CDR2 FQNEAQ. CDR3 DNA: TGTGCCAGCACCATAATTGGGACAGCCGAGCAGTACTTC. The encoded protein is CASTIIGTAEQYF.

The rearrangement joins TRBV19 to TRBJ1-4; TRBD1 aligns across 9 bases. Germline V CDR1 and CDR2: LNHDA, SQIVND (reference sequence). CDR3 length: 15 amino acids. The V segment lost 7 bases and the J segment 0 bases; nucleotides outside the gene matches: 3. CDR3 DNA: TGTGCCAGTAAACAGGGGGCCACAACTAATGAAAAACTGTTTTTT. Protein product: CASKQGATTNEKLFF.

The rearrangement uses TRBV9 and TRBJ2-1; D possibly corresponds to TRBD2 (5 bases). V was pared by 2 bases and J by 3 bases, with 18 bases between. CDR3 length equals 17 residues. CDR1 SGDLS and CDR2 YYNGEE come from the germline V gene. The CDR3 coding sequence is TGTGCCAGCAGCGTGAGCGGAGCCGTCCTACTCTACAATGAGCAGTTCTTC. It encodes CASSVSGAVLLYNEQFF.

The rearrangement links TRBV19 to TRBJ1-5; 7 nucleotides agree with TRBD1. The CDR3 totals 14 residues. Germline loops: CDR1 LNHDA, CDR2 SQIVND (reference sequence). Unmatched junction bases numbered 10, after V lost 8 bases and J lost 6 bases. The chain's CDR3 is CASGGDRDTQPQHF. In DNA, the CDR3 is TGTGCCAGTGGGGGTGACAGGGACACTCAGCCCCAGCATTTT.

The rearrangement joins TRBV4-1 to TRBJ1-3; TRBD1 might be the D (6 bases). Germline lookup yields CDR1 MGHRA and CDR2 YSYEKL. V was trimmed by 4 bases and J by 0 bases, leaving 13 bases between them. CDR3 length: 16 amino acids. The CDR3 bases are TGCGCCAGCAGCCGCAGGCCAGGGGCCTCTGGAAACACCATATATTTT. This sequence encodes CASSRRPGASGNTIYF.

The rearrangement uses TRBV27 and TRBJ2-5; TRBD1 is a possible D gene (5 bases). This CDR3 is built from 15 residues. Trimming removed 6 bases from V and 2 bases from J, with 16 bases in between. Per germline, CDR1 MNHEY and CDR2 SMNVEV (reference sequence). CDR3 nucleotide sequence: TGTGCCAGCAGGGGTTTAGGGGCCCAACAAGAGACCCAGTACTTC. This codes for CASRGLGAQQETQYF.

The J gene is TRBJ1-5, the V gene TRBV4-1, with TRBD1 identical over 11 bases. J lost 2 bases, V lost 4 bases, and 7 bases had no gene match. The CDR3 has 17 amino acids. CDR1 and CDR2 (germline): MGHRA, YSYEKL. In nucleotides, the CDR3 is TGCGCCAGCAGCCTAGGACAGGGGGCTTTGGGCAATCAGCCCCAGCATTTT. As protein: CASSLGQGALGNQPQHF.

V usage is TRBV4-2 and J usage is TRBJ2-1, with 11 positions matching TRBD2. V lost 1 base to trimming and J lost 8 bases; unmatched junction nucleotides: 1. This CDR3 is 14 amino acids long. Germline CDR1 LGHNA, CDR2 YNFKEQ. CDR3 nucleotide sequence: TGTGCCAGCAGCCAAGCACTAGCGGGAGATGAGCAGTTCTTC. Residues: CASSQALAGDEQFF.

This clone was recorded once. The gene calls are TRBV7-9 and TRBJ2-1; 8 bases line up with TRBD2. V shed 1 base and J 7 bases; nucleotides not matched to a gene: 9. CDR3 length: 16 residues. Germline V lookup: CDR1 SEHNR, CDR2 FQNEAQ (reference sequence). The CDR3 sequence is CASSLGGGAGENEQFF. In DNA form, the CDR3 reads TGTGCCAGCAGCTTAGGGGGGGGAGCGGGAGAGAATGAGCAGTTCTTC.

The chain's CDR3 is CASNAGRDGEQYF. The CDR3 nucleotides are TGTGCCAGTAACGCTGGGCGGGACGGCGAGCAGTACTTC. The chain carries TRBV19 and TRBJ2-7; D possibly corresponds to TRBD2 (6 bases). From germline, CDR1 is LNHDA and CDR2 SQIVND (reference sequence). This CDR3 spans 13 amino acids. V gave up 7 bases and J gave up 6 bases, with 16 bases separating them.

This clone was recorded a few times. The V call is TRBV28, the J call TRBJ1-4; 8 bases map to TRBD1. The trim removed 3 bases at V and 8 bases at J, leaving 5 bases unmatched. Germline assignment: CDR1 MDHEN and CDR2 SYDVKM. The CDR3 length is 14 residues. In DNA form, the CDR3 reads TGTGCCAGCAGTTTTCAGGGGGCAGGGGAAAAACTGTTTTTT. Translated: CASSFQGAGEKLFF.

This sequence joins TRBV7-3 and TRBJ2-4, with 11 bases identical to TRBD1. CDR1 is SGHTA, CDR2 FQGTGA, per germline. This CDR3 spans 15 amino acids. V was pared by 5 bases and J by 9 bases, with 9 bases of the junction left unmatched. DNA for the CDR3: TGTGCCAGCAGCCTACAGGGACAGGGGGAGGGCATTCAGTACTTC. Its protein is CASSLQGQGEGIQYF.

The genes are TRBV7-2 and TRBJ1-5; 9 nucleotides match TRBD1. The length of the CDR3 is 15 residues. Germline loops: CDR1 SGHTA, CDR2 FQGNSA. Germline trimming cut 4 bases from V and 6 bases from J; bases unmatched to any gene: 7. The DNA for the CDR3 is TGTGCCAGCAGCTCCACCGGGACAGGGATTCAGCCCCAGCATTTT. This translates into CASSSTGTGIQPQHF.

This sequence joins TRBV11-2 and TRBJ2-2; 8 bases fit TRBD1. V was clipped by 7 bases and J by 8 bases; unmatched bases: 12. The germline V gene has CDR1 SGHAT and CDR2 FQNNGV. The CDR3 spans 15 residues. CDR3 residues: CASTNGQGGQGELFF. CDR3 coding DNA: TGTGCCAGCACGAACGGACAGGGTGGGCAGGGGGAGCTGTTTTTT.

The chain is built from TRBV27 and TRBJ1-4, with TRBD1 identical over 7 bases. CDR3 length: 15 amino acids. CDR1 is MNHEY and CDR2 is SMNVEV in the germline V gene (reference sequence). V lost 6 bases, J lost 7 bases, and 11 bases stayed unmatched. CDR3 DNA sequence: TGTGCCAGCAGCTCCTACAGGGGAGGAGGTGAAAAACTGTTTTTT. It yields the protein CASSSYRGGGEKLFF.

CDR3 loop: CASSLPGLAGTGELFF. The DNA of the CDR3 is TGTGCCAGCAGCCTACCGGGACTAGCGGGCACCGGGGAGCTGTTTTTT. The V and J genes are TRBV28 and TRBJ2-2, with 12 positions matching TRBD2. Germline trimming cut 6 bases from V and 4 bases from J; bases unmatched to any gene: 6. The germline V gene encodes CDR1 MDHEN and CDR2 SYDVKM. This CDR3 comprises 16 residues.

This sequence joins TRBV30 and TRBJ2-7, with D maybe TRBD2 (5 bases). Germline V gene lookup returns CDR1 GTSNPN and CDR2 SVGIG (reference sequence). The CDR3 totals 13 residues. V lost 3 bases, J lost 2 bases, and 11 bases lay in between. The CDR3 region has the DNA TGTGCCTGGAGGGACGGGAAAACCTACGAGCAGTACTTC. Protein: CAWRDGKTYEQYF. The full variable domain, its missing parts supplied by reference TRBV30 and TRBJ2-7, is SQTIHQWPATLVQPVGSPLSLECTVEGTSNPNLYWYRQAAGRGLQLLFYSVGIGQISSEVPQNLSASRPQDRQFILSSKKLLLSDSGFYLCAWRDGKTYEQYFGPGTRLTVT.

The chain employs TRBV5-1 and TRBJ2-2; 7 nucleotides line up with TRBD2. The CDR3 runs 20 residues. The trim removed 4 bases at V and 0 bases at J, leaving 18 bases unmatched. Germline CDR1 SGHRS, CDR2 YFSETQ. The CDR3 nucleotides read TGCGCCAGCAGCGGAAGGGACTATGATAGCCGCCCCGCGAACACCGGGGAGCTGTTTTTT. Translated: CASSGRDYDSRPANTGELFF. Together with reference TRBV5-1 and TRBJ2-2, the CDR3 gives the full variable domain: KAGVTQTPRYLIKTRGQQVTLSCSPISGHRSVSWYQQTPGQGLQFLFEYFSETQRNKGNFPGRFSGRQFSNSRSEMNVSTLELGDSALYLCASSGRDYDSRPANTGELFFGEGSRLTVL.

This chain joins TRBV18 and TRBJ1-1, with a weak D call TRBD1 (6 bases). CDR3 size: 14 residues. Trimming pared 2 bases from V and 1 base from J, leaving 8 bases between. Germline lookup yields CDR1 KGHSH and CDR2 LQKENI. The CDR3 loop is CASSPSRGNTEAFF. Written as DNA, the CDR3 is TGTGCCAGCTCACCAAGCAGGGGGAACACTGAAGCTTTCTTT.

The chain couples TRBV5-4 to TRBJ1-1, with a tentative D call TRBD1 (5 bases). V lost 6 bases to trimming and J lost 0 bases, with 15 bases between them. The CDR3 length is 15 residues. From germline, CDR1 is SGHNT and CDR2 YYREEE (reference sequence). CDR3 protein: CASTLKRGVNTEAFF. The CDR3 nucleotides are TGTGCCAGCACCCTAAAGCGGGGGGTGAACACTGAAGCTTTCTTT.